This passage covers 16 T cell receptor beta chains from one sample sequenced in a study of CXCR3-negative and CXCR3-positive naive CD8 T cells. General observations from the study: More hydrophobic TRB CDR3s occurred in CXCR3-positive than in CXCR3-negative naive cells.

No antigens are known for them. TRB cDNA libraries were made by UMI-labeled 5' RACE. TCRdb processed the 5' RACE reads again and assigns one entry to each CDR3 protein, with no DNA. The listing contains several thousand distinct CDR3 sequences. Material for sequencing was naive CXCR3+ CD8+ T cells from blood. Subset reported: CD45RO-CCR7+CD27+CD95- naive CD8+ T cells expressing CXCR3 (TNR3+). These receptors were obtained from a human donor in good health. Some clones in this sample may be carry-over from other donors' samples.

Its frequency marks this clonotype as medium-sized (0.01 to 0.1%). The chain has TRBV20-1 and TRBJ2-1; TCRdb proposes TRBD2, but this gene call is untestable without DNA. This CDR3 has 14 residues. The germline V gene has CDR1 DFQATT and CDR2 SNEGSKA (reference sequence). The CDR3 loop reads CSARGLAGYNEQFF.

This clonotype is medium-sized by frequency. The chain couples TRBV27 to TRBJ1-1; TCRdb designates TRBD1, a call that cannot be tested without DNA. Per the germline V gene, CDR1 is MNHEY and CDR2 is SMNVEV (reference sequence). The CDR3 runs to 13 residues. CDR3 sequence reads: CASSYRGQSVAFF.

This clonotype counts as medium-sized by frequency. The V call is TRBV9, the J call TRBJ1-1; the TCRdb call, TRBD1, lacks DNA for checking. Germline CDR1 reads SGDLS; CDR2 reads YYNGEE. The CDR3 runs 14 residues. CDR3 loop: CASSIGQGGAEAFF.

The V gene is TRBV2, the J gene TRBJ2-7; TCRdb's assignment of TRBD2 cannot be checked, as there is no DNA. CDR3 size: 14 residues. The V gene's germline CDR1 is SNHLY and CDR2 FYNNEI. CDR3 region: CASSQGLGLYEQYF.

According to its frequency, this clonotype is medium-sized. This chain connects TRBV7-9 to TRBJ2-1; TCRdb outputs TRBD1, but without DNA this stays unchecked. The CDR3 is 16 amino acids. Per germline, CDR1 SEHNR and CDR2 FQNEAQ (reference sequence). CDR3 sequence reads: CASSPGEGVSYNEQFF. Using reference TRBV7-9 and TRBJ2-1 for the parts outside the CDR3, the full variable domain is DTGVSQNPRHKITKRGQNVTFRCDPISEHNRLYWYRQTLGQGPEFLTYFQNEAQLEKSRLLSDRFSAERPKGSFSTLEIQRTEQGDSAMYLCASSPGEGVSYNEQFFGPGTRLTVL.

CDR3: CASSQAIGSEAFF. The rearrangement uses TRBV7-9 and TRBJ1-1. The CDR3 runs to 13 residues. The germline V gene encodes CDR1 SEHNR and CDR2 FQNEAQ (reference sequence).

This clonotype is deemed medium-sized by its frequency. The chain links TRBV28 to TRBJ2-7; absent DNA, TCRdb's TRBD2 call cannot be checked. The CDR3 length is 17 residues. Germline lookup yields CDR1 MDHEN and CDR2 SYDVKM. Here the CDR3 reads CASSSPGLAGEVYEQYF.

The chain carries TRBV1 and TRBJ2-2; no DNA is available, so the TRBD1 call from TCRdb remains unchecked. TRBV1 has pseudogene status. CDR3 size: 15 residues. This CDR3 is CTSSRGGAVPGSCFF.

This clonotype is labeled medium-sized based on frequency. CDR3 residues: CASSFGLAISGELFF. The chain links TRBV28 to TRBJ2-2; TCRdb selects TRBD2, and the lack of DNA leaves this call unchecked. The length of the CDR3 is 15 residues. In germline, CDR1 is MDHEN, CDR2 SYDVKM.

The chain links TRBV5-1 to TRBJ1-5. This CDR3 spans 13 amino acids. CDR1 and CDR2 from the germline V gene are SGHRS and YFSETQ. The CDR3 loop is CASRLWGNQPQHF.

Frequency places this clonotype as medium-sized (0.01 to 0.1%). The rearrangement links TRBV4-1 to TRBJ2-1. Germline-derived CDR1 and CDR2 are MGHRA and YSYEKL. This CDR3 is 15 amino acids long. Here the CDR3 reads CASSQEAGVYNEQFF.

This clonotype is called medium-sized based on its frequency. V gene TRBV28 combines with J gene TRBJ2-7. The CDR3 consists of 12 residues. The germline V gene has CDR1 MDHEN and CDR2 SYDVKM. CDR3 residues: CASSWGIYEQYF.

Judged by frequency, this clonotype is medium-sized. The genes are TRBV28 and TRBJ1-1. Germline CDR1 is MDHEN and CDR2 is SYDVKM. This CDR3 contains 12 residues. CDR3 loop: CASSLRYTEAFF.

By frequency, this clonotype is medium-sized. The V gene is TRBV20-1, the J gene TRBJ2-1; TCRdb indicates TRBD2, and absent DNA this call remains unverified. From germline, CDR1 is DFQATT and CDR2 SNEGSKA (reference sequence). The CDR3 spans 17 residues. CDR3 region: CSARDQRAGRGYNEQFF.

The V and J genes are TRBV7-3 and TRBJ1-3. CDR1 and CDR2 (germline): SGHTA, FQGTGA. CDR3 length equals 14 residues. The CDR3 sequence: CAISPSGTGNTIYF.

This clonotype is classed as medium-sized (0.01 to 0.1%) by frequency. CDR3 loop: CASRDRDYPGPYEQFF. The chain couples TRBV19 to TRBJ2-1; TCRdb lists TRBD1, though no DNA is available to test this call. This CDR3 is built from 16 residues. Looked up from germline, CDR1 is LNHDA and CDR2 is SQIVND (reference sequence).